Listed below are T cell receptor beta chains from one sample, sequenced in a study of shared clonotypes between healthy human individuals. Profiling relied on immunoSEQ multiplex PCR, and the TCRdb table lists in-frame clones only, not all of them. The data show about 1 million clones, with 78% seen just once and roughly 0.56% held by the top ten. Sequencing was done on a sample of memory CD4+ T cells from PBMCs. The receptors shown here come from a man younger than 35 in good health. Some clones in this sample may be carry-over from other donors' samples. CDR3s leave out the opening cysteine and the closing phenylalanine or tryptophan.

V	J	CDR3
TRBV6-6	TRBJ2-3	ASKEFTDTQY
TRBV28	TRBJ1-2	ASSTSTGVPRYGYT
TRBV30	TRBJ2-5	AWSPAGAQETQY
TRBV28	TRBJ1-2	ASSPTQTYGYT
TRBV14	TRBJ2-1	ASSQDWRNEQF
TRBV5-4	TRBJ2-7	ASSPPLAGVYEQY
TRBV5-4	TRBJ1-2	ASSLRDSYGYT
TRBV10-2	TRBJ1-4	ASSRWQLATNEKLF
TRBV19	TRBJ2-1	ASSMRSGSGYNEQF
TRBV29-1	TRBJ2-3	SVEQGGGDTQY
TRBV5-1	TRBJ1-5	ASSLIGDSQPQH
TRBV7-2	TRBJ1-1	ASSSQGAEAF
TRBV14	TRBJ1-2	ASSQTGSYGYT
TRBV6-6	TRBJ2-5	ASSYDMGTGETQY
TRBV5-6	TRBJ1-5	ASSRDREGQPQH
TRBV5-1	TRBJ1-2	ASSFDTPDGYT
TRBV19	TRBJ1-1	ASSLYTDALGAF
TRBV18	TRBJ1-4	ASSPQTGNEVKLF
TRBV11-3	TRBJ2-3	ASSYGRRTDTQY
TRBV28	TRBJ1-2	ASSFGGNYGYT
TRBV12-5	TRBJ1-1	ASGIDRGTEAF
TRBV10-2	TRBJ2-5	ASRSQGGLETQY
TRBV7-3	TRBJ2-7	ASSQSGGPYEQY
TRBV5-8	TRBJ1-4	ASSFSPATNEKLF
TRBV6-6	TRBJ1-4	ASRKGGTGNEKLF
TRBV7-8	TRBJ1-3	ASSLWFVGQEESGNTIY
TRBV7-9	TRBJ2-1	ASSLGRGSYNEQF
TRBV19	TRBJ1-2	ASSTYSGAEPNYGYT
TRBV20-1	TRBJ1-4	SARTEKLF
TRBV11-2	TRBJ2-5	ASSLGSLAGHQETQY
TRBV9	TRBJ2-1	ASSVTSVIYNEQF
TRBV18	TRBJ1-2	ASSRGTRSMNYGYT
TRBV5-1	TRBJ1-1	ASSLGSSMNTEAF
TRBV6-5	TRBJ1-1	ASSRTLNTEAF
TRBV18	TRBJ2-2	ASSPQRDRNTGELF
TRBV5-1	TRBJ2-3	ASSGRMSGSTDTQY
TRBV28	TRBJ1-1	ASSLLAGRGLRRTEAF
TRBV7-6	TRBJ2-1	ASSLDPGSDEQF
TRBV5-6	TRBJ2-1	ASSLVAGHLNEQF
TRBV28	TRBJ2-7	ATQGVGGTLYEQY
TRBV4-3	TRBJ2-6	ASSQEVGSGANVLT
TRBV28	TRBJ1-3	ASSSRTVGNTIY
TRBV5-8	TRBJ2-3	ASSPDRASDTQY
TRBV5-4	TRBJ2-2	ASSLSGPGELF
TRBV4-1	TRBJ2-5	ASSQGPQETQY
TRBV5-4	TRBJ2-3	ASSFPGIPDTQY
TRBV12-5	TRBJ2-2	ASGPGTSTGELF
TRBV7-3	TRBJ2-3	ASSLEGGTDTQY
TRBV7-6	TRBJ1-5	ASSEDSFSNQPQH
TRBV11-2	TRBJ2-1	ASSLGNLGTRFHEQF
TRBV28	TRBJ1-1	ASSFIGGNTEAF